This T cell receptor (beta chain) was recovered during a study of identical twins. Through template switching, a universal primer site was introduced, and the cDNA contained unique molecular identifiers. TCRdb fed the 5' RACE reads into MiXCR, producing one record per CDR3 protein. This sample has roughly 250,000 distinct CDR3 sequences; about 14% occur once, and the top ten carry approximately 9.3%. Findings and caveats of the study: Conclusions came from cross-sectional statistical analysis, not from following the same donors. Surplus twin overlap in beta out-of-frame sequences was less pronounced. Carriage of fewer insertions was seen in abundant cord blood beta clonotypes, whereas memory repertoires showed none.

The CDR3 runs 15 residues. CDR1 is SGHVS and CDR2 is FQNEAQ in the germline V gene. The ends were cut back, 4 bases at V and 5 bases at J, with 16 bases in the middle. On this clonotype itself: Its antigen is not known.

Input material: memory (CD45RO+) T cells sorted from blood. This TCR came from a woman aged 18 to 35 in good health. The V gene is TRBV7-8, the J gene TRBJ2-3; no clear D. The CDR3 region has the DNA TGTGCCAGCAGCTGGGCGTGGGGTGGGGAAGATACGCAGTATTTT. It codes for CASSWAWGGEDTQYF.